Reported below is one T cell receptor (beta chain). Trimming shortened V by 3 bases and J by 4 bases, and 15 bases separated the two germline ends. The V gene's germline CDR1 is SGHVS and CDR2 FNYEAQ. There are 16 residues in the CDR3. Per the original data handling: Counts of nucleated cells, estimated from reference gene primer amplification, were obtained. The assay was immunoSEQ multiplex PCR, and TCRdb's table has in-frame clones only and misses some. That table is the source of V, J and clone size, and D and trimming were worked out from the DNA. The top ten hold over 4% of the sample, which has around 250,000 clones, around 80% seen once. These data belong to a study of blood T cell repertoires in COVID-19. Looking at the study overall: PBMCs, B-cell-depleted T cells, or T cells were the source of the cDNA or gDNA that made up the material.

Participants' own reports of clinical history determined their cohort assignment. V usage is TRBV7-6 and J usage is TRBJ1-4; D possibly corresponds to TRBD1 (5 bases). The clonotype was recovered from a man aged 25 to 40 with acute COVID-19. Sample: PBMCs or T cells enriched from blood (not recorded which). CDR3 sequence (DNA): TGTGCCAGCAGCTTTGGCACAGGTGATCATAATGAAAAACTGTTTTTT. This gives the protein CASSFGTGDHNEKLFF.